A selection of T cell receptor beta chains follows, all from one sample in a study of T cell therapy after organ transplantation. Their target antigens are unknown. Sequencing used immunoSEQ multiplex PCR; TCRdb keeps in-frame clones, though not all of them. Among over 1,000 clones listed, roughly two fifths were seen once. Sequenced sample: cultured CD8+ T cells. Source of these receptors: a human patient who had received a solid organ transplant and had CMV disease. The T cells may come from the graft donor. Both conserved end residues are part of each CDR3. The D gene is left open where the match is weak. Size is omitted from some rows. Given values are once, few, many or a class for expanded clones.

V gene: TRBV28
D gene: NA
J gene: TRBJ2-1
clone size: few
CDR3 DNA: TGTGCCAGCAGTTTAGTTCCAGACGCGAATGAGCAGTTCTTC
CDR3 protein: CASSLVPDANEQFF

V gene: TRBV4-3
D gene: NA
J gene: TRBJ2-7
clone size: large
CDR3 DNA: TGCGCCAGCAGCCAAGTGGGGGACAACTCCTACGAGCAGTACTTC
CDR3 protein: CASSQVGDNSYEQYF

V gene: TRBV4-3
D gene: NA
J gene: TRBJ2-1
clone size: NA
CDR3 DNA: TGCGCCAGCAGCCAAGATAATGGCCGCTCCAATGAGCAGTTCTTC
CDR3 protein: CASSQDNGRSNEQFF

V gene: TRBV4-3
D gene: NA
J gene: TRBJ2-1
clone size: few
CDR3 DNA: TGCGCCAGCAGCCAAGCCGTGTTAGACCTTAACAATGAGCAGTTCTTC
CDR3 protein: CASSQAVLDLNNEQFF

V gene: TRBV4-3
D gene: TRBD1
J gene: TRBJ2-2
clone size: large
CDR3 DNA: TGCGCCAGCAGCCAAGGGACAGGGAACACCGGGGAGCTGTTTTTT
CDR3 protein: CASSQGTGNTGELFF

V gene: TRBV13
D gene: TRBD2
J gene: TRBJ2-5
clone size: NA
CDR3 DNA: TGTGCCAGCAGCTTAGCGGGGGTAGCGGGAGCGGAGACCCAGTACTTC
CDR3 protein: CASSLAGVAGAETQYF

V gene: TRBV28
D gene: NA
J gene: TRBJ2-1
clone size: large
CDR3 DNA: TGTGCCAGCAGTCCTAACCCGTCTAGTGAGCAGTTCTTC
CDR3 protein: CASSPNPSSEQFF

V gene: TRBV4-3
D gene: NA
J gene: TRBJ2-7
clone size: few
CDR3 DNA: TGCGCCAGCAGCCAAGAACAGGGTCCCTCTGATGTGTACGAGCAGTACTTC
CDR3 protein: CASSQEQGPSDVYEQYF

V gene: TRBV13
D gene: NA
J gene: TRBJ2-7
clone size: medium-sized
CDR3 DNA: TGTGCCAGCAGCTCTCTAGGAGAGCAGTACTTC
CDR3 protein: CASSSLGEQYF

V gene: TRBV4-3
D gene: TRBD1
J gene: TRBJ1-2
clone size: NA
CDR3 DNA: TGCGCCAGCAGCCAAGATGGGGACAGGTTCTATGGCTACACCTTC
CDR3 protein: CASSQDGDRFYGYTF

V gene: TRBV4-3
D gene: NA
J gene: TRBJ1-3
clone size: NA
CDR3 DNA: TGCGCCAGCAGCCAAGAACTCTTTGGGGGGCCGGGAAACACCATATATTTT
CDR3 protein: CASSQELFGGPGNTIYF

V gene: TRBV23-1
D gene: TRBD1
J gene: TRBJ1-2
clone size: few
CDR3 DNA: TGCGCCAGCAGTCACCCAACCAGGGGGGGAAAGGGATATGGCTACACCTTC
CDR3 protein: CASSHPTRGGKGYGYTF

V gene: TRBV4-3
D gene: TRBD1
J gene: TRBJ2-1
clone size: NA
CDR3 DNA: TGCGCCAGCAGCTACCTTTCCGGGACAGGGGGCATGTATGAGCAGTTCTTC
CDR3 protein: CASSYLSGTGGMYEQFF